This is a list of T cell receptor beta chains from one sample in a study of T cells in Graves' hyperthyroidism and ophthalmopathy. One entry per CDR3 protein, called by TCRdb with MiXCR from the multiplex PCR reads. The table shows 300,000 to 350,000 distinct CDR3 sequences, with more than 11% occurring only once. The sequenced sample consisted of blood. Receptors originate from a woman between 25 and 40 years old with Graves' hyperthyroidism. The CDR3 runs from the conserved cysteine through the conserved F or W. A D gene is named only where the DNA matches it firmly. Clone size is shown for a subset of rows, as once, few, many or a class of expanded clone.

d_call	clone_size	cdr3_length	v_call	j_call	cdr3_aa	cdr3_nt
-	many	14	TRBV28	TRBJ1-6	CASSSRVNNSPLHF	TGTGCCAGCAGTTCGAGAGTAAATAATTCACCCCTCCACTTT
-	few	11	TRBV28	TRBJ2-1	CASRSEHEQFF	TGTGCCAGCAGGTCGGAGCATGAGCAGTTCTTC
-	many	15	TRBV28	TRBJ2-7	CASSLLGGLTNEQYF	TGTGCCAGCAGTTTATTGGGGGGGCTTACAAACGAGCAGTACTTC
TRBD1	few	14	TRBV5-1	TRBJ1-5	CASSIGGAGEPQHF	TGCGCCAGCAGCATAGGGGGCGCAGGGGAGCCCCAGCATTTT
-	many	14	TRBV7-9	TRBJ2-1	CASSQAGGYNEQFF	TGTGCCAGCAGCCAGGCGGGCGGCTACAATGAGCAGTTCTTC
TRBD2	many	19	TRBV12-3/TRBV12-4	TRBJ2-3	CASSSGTSGTTALTDTQYF	TGTGCCAGCAGTTCCGGGACTAGCGGGACAACAGCCCTCACAGATACGCAGTATTTT
TRBD2	many	16	TRBV11-2	TRBJ2-7	CASSSIRDYPDYEQYF	TGTGCCAGCAGCTCCATCCGGGACTACCCAGACTACGAGCAGTACTTC
TRBD2	-	13	TRBV29-1	TRBJ2-4	CSAVMAGGNIQYF	TGCAGCGCAGTCATGGCGGGAGGGAACATTCAGTACTTC
TRBD2	many	14	TRBV6-1	TRBJ2-5	CASTQSGVGETQYF	TGTGCCAGCACCCAAAGCGGGGTTGGGGAGACCCAGTACTTC
-	-	13	TRBV11-2	TRBJ2-5	CASSLARSETQYF	TGTGCCAGCAGCTTGGCGAGGAGTGAGACCCAGTACTTC
-	few	15	TRBV20-1	TRBJ1-5	CSARVFDLSNQPQHF	TGCAGTGCTAGAGTATTTGACTTGAGCAATCAGCCCCAGCATTTT
TRBD2	many	15	TRBV28	TRBJ2-1	CASSPGTSPYNEQFF	TGTGCCAGCAGTCCAGGGACTAGCCCCTACAATGAGCAGTTCTTC
-	many	18	TRBV12-5	TRBJ2-2	CASGLIPSIPPNTGELFF	TGTGCTAGTGGTTTGATTCCTAGTATCCCCCCGAACACCGGGGAGCTGTTTTTT
-	many	14	TRBV20-1	TRBJ1-1	CSASAETGNTEAFF	TGCAGTGCTAGCGCGGAAACGGGGAACACTGAAGCTTTCTTT
TRBD1	-	15	TRBV11-1	TRBJ2-7	CASSKTGDRDYEQYF	TGTGCCAGCAGCAAAACCGGGGACAGGGACTACGAGCAGTACTTC
TRBD2	many	18	TRBV28	TRBJ2-7	CASSLASGVPLNSYEQYF	TGTGCCAGCAGTTTAGCAAGCGGGGTGCCCTTAAACTCCTACGAGCAGTACTTC
-	many	15	TRBV5-1	TRBJ1-1	CASSLLGATDTEAFF	TGCGCCAGCAGCTTGTTGGGGGCGACGGACACTGAAGCTTTCTTT
-	many	13	TRBV2	TRBJ2-1	CASSEALWNEQFF	TGTGCCAGCAGTGAAGCGCTCTGGAATGAGCAGTTCTTC
-	-	13	TRBV6-1	TRBJ2-7	CASTEGRFYEQYF	TGTGCCAGCACCGAGGGCCGGTTCTACGAGCAGTACTTC
TRBD1	many	14	TRBV7-9	TRBJ1-6	CASSPTGDKSPLHF	TGTGCCAGCAGCCCGACAGGGGATAAATCACCCCTCCACTTT
TRBD2	-	14	TRBV27	TRBJ2-7	CASSLSPSGYEQYF	TGTGCCAGCAGTTTGAGCCCTAGCGGCTACGAGCAGTACTTC